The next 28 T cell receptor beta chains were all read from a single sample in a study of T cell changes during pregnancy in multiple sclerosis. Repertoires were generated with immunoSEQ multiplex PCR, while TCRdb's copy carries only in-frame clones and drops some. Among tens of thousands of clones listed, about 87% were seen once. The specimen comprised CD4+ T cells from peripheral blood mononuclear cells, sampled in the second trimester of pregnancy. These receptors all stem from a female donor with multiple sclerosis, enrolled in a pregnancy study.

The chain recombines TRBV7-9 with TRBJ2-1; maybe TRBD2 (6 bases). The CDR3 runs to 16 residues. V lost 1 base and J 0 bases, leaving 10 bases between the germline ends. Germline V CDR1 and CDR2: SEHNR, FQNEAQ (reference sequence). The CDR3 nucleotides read TGTGCCAGCAGCTTAGGGGGACTGATCTCCTACAATGAGCAGTTCTTC. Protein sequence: CASSLGGLISYNEQFF.

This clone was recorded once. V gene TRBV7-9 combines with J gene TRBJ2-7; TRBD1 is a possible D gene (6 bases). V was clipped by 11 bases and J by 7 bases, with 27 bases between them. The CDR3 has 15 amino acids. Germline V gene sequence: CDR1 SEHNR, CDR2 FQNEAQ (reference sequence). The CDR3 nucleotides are TGTGCCGGTCAAGTTGGGGGCCTCGGGGTGGAGGAGCAGTACTTC. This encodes CAGQVGGLGVEEQYF. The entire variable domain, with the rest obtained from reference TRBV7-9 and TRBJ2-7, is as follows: DTGVSQNPRHKITKRGQNVTFRCDPISEHNRLYWYRQTLGQGPEFLTYFQNEAQLEKSRLLSDRFSAERPKGSFSTLEIQRTEQGDSAMYLCAGQVGGLGVEEQYFGPGTRLTVT.

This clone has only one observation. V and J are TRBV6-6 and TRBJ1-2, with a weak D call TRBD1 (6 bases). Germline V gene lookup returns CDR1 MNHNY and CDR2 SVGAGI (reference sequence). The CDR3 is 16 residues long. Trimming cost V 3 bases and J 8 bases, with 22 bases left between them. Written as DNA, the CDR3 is TGTGCCAGCAGTTATGGCCGGGACACCTCATTGAGAGGCTACACCTTC. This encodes CASSYGRDTSLRGYTF.

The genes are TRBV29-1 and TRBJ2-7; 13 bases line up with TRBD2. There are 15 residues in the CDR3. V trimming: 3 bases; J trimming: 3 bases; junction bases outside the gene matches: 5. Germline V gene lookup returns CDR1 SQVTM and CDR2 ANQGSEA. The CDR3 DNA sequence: TGCAGCGTTGAGGGACTAGCGGGATCCGACTACGAGCAGTACTTC. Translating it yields CSVEGLAGSDYEQYF.

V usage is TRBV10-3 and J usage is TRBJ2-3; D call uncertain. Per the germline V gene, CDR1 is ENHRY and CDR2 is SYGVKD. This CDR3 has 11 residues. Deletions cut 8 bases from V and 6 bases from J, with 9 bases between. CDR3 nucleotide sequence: TGTGCCATCTCGCGGCGGGATACGCAGTATTTT. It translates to CAISRRDTQYF.

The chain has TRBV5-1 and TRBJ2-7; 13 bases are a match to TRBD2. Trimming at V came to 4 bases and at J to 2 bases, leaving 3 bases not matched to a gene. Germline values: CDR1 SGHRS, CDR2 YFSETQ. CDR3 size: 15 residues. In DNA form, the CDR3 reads TGCGCCAGCAGCCGGGGACTAGCGGGAACCTACGAGCAGTACTTC. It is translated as CASSRGLAGTYEQYF.

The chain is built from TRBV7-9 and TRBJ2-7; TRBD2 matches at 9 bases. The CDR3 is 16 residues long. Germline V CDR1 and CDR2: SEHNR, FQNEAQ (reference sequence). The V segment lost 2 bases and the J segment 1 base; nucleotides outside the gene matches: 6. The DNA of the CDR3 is TGTGCCAGCAGCTTAAGGCGGGAGGGTAAGTCCTACGAGCAGTACTTC. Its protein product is CASSLRREGKSYEQYF.

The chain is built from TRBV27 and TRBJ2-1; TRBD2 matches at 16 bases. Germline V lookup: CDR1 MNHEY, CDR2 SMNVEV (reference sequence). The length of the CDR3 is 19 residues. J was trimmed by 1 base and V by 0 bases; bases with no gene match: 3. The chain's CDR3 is CASSLSGLAGGVSYNEQFF. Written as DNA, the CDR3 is TGTGCCAGCAGTTTATCGGGACTAGCGGGGGGGGTATCCTACAATGAGCAGTTCTTC.

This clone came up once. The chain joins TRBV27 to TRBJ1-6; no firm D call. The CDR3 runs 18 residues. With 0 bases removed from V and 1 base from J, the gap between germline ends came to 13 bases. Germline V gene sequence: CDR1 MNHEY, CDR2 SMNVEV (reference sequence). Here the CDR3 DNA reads TGTGCCAGCAGTTTATCCAGGCGGGGAATATCCTATAATTCACCCCTCCACTTT. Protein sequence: CASSLSRRGISYNSPLHF.

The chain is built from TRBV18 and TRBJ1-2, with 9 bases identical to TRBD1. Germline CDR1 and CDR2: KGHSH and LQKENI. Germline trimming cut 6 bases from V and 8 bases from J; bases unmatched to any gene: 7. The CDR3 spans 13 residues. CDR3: CASSLGTGLGYTF. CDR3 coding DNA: TGTGCCAGCTCCCTTGGGACAGGGCTAGGCTACACCTTC. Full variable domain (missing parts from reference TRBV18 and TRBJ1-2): NAGVMQNPRHLVRRRGQEARLRCSPMKGHSHVYWYRQLPEEGLKFMVYLQKENIIDESGMPKERFSAEFPKEGPSILRIQQVVRGDSAAYFCASSLGTGLGYTFGSGTRLTVV.

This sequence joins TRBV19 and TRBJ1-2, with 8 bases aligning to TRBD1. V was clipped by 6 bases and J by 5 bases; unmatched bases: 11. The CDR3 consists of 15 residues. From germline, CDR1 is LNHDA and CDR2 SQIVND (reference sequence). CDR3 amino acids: CASSNRQGLMYGYTF. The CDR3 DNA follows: TGTGCCAGTAGCAACCGACAGGGGCTGATGTATGGCTACACCTTC.

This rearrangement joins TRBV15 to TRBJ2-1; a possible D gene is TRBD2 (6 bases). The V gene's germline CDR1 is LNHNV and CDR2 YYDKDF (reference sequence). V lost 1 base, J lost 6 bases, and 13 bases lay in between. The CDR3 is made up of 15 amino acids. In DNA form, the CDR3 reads TGTGCCACCAGCAGAGTAGGGACTTTAGGCAATGAGCAGTTCTTC. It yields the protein CATSRVGTLGNEQFF.

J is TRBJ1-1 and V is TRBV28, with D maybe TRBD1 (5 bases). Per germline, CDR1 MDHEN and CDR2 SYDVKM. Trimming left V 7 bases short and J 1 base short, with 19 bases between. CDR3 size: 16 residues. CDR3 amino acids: CASNPWGPPGNTEAFF. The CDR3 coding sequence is TGTGCCAGCAACCCCTGGGGCCCCCCAGGGAACACTGAAGCTTTCTTT.

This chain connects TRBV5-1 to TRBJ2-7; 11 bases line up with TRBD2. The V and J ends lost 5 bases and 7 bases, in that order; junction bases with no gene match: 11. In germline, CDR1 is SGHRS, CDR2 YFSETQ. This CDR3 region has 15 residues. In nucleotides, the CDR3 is TGCGCCAGCAGGGTAGCGGGAGGGCCGGCCGGGGAGCAGTACTTC. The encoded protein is CASRVAGGPAGEQYF.

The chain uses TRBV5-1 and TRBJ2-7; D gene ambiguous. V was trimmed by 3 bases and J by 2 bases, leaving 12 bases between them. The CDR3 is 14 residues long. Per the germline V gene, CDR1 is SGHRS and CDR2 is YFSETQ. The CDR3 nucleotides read TGCGCCAGCAGCTCATCGAGCGCGACCTACGAGCAGTACTTC. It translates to CASSSSSATYEQYF.

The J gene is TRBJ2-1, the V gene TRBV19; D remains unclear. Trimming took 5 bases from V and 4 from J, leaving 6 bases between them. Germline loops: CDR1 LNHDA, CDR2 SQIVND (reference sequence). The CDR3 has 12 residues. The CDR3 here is CASSARYNEQFF. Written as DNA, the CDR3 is TGTGCCAGTAGTGCGCGTTACAATGAGCAGTTCTTC.

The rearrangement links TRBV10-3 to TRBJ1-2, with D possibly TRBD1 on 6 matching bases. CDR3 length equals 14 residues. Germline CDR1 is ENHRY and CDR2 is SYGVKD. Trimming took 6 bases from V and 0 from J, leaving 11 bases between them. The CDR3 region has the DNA TGTGCCATCAGGGGGGACATCTCTAACTATGGCTACACCTTC. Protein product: CAIRGDISNYGYTF.

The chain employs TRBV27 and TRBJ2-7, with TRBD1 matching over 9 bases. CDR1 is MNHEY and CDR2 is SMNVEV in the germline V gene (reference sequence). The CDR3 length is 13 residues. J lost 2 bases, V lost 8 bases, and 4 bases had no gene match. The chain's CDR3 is CASGNRGPYEQYF. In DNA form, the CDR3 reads TGTGCCAGCGGAAACAGGGGGCCCTACGAGCAGTACTTC.

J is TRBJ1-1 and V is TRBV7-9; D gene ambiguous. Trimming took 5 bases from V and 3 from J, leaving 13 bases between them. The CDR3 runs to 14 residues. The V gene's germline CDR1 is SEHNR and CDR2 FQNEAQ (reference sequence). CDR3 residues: CASSLRHWDTEAFF. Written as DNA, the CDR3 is TGTGCCAGCAGCCTTAGACATTGGGACACTGAAGCTTTCTTT. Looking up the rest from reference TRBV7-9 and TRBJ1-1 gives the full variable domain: DTGVSQNPRHKITKRGQNVTFRCDPISEHNRLYWYRQTLGQGPEFLTYFQNEAQLEKSRLLSDRFSAERPKGSFSTLEIQRTEQGDSAMYLCASSLRHWDTEAFFGQGTRLTVV.

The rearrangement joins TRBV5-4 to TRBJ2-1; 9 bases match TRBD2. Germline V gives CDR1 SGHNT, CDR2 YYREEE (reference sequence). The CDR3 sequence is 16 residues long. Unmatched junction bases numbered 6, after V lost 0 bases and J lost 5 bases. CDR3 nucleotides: TGTGCCAGCAGCTTGGCTAGCGGGAAATGGGACAATGAGCAGTTCTTC. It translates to CASSLASGKWDNEQFF.

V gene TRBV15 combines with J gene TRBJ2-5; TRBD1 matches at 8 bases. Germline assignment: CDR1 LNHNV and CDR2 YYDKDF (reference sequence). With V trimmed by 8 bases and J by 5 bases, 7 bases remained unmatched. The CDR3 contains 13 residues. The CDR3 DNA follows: TGTGCCACCCAGACAGGGGCTCGGGAGACCCAGTACTTC. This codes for CATQTGARETQYF.

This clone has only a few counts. This CDR3 reads CASSPLGTGIYEQYF. The DNA for the CDR3 is TGTGCCAGCTCACCACTGGGGACAGGGATCTACGAGCAGTACTTC. V gene TRBV18 combines with J gene TRBJ2-7; the match to TRBD1 covers 9 bases. CDR1 and CDR2 (germline): KGHSH, LQKENI. The ends lost 1 base at V and 3 bases at J; junction bases unmatched: 4. The CDR3 runs 15 residues.

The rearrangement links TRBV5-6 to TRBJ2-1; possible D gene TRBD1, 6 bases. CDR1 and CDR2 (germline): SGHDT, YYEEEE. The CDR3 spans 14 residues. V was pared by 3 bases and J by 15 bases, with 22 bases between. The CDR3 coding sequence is TGTGCCAGCAGCTCAGCGCCCTACGGACAGAGGCTGTTCTTC. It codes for CASSSAPYGQRLFF.

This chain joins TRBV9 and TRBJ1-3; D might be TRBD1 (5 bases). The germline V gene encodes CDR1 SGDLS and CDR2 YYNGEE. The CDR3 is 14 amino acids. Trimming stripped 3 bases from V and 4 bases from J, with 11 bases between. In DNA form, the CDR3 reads TGTGCCAGCAGCGCGTCAGGGAAAGGAAACACCATATATTTT. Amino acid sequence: CASSASGKGNTIYF.

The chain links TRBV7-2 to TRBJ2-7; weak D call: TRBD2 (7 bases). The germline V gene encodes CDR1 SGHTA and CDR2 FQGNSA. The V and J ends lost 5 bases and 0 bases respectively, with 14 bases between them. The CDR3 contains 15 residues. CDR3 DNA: TGTGCCAGCAGCCCCGAGGGGGGGTCCTCCTACGAGCAGTACTTC. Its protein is CASSPEGGSSYEQYF.

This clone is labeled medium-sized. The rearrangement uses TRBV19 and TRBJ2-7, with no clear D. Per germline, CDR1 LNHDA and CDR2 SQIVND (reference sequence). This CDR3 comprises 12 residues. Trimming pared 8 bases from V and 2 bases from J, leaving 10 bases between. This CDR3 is CASAITPYEQYF. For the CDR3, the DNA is TGTGCCAGTGCTATCACTCCCTACGAGCAGTACTTC.

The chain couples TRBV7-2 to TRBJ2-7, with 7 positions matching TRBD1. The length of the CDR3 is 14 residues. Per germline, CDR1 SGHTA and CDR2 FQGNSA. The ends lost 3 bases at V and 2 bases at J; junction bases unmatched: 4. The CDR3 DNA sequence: TGTGCCAGCAGCTTGTATGACAGGGCCTACGAGCAGTACTTC. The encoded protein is CASSLYDRAYEQYF.

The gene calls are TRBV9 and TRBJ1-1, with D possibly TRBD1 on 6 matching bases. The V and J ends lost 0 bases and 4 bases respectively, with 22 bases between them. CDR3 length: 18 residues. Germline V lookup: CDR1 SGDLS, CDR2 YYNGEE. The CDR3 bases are TGTGCCAGCAGCGTAGTAGCTCAACCGGGGGGGGCCCCCACTGAAGCTTTCTTT. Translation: CASSVVAQPGGAPTEAFF.